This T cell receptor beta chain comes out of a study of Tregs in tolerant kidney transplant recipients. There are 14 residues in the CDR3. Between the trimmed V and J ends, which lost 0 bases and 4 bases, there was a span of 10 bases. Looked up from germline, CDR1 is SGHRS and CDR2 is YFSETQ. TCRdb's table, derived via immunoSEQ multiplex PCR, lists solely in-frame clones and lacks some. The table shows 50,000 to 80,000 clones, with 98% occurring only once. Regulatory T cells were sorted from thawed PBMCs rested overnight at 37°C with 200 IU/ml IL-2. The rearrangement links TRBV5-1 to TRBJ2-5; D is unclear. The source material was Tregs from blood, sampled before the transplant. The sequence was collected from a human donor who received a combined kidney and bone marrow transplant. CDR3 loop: CASSLGTPGETQYF. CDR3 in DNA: TGCGCCAGCAGCTTGGGAACCCCAGGAGAGACCCAGTACTTC.